This TCR beta chain was identified during a study of a mutant IDH1 vaccine in newly diagnosed glioma. Repertoires were generated with immunoSEQ multiplex PCR, while TCRdb's copy carries only in-frame clones and drops some. The sample consists of tens of thousands of clones, roughly 82% of them appearing once. Time point meaning: week 47, end of study. The content of each vaccine dose was 300 ug of mutant IDH1 20-mer peptide, and topical imiquimod accompanied it. Each patient was administered eight vaccinations, scheduled in weeks 1, 3, 5, 7, 11, 15, 19 and 23. About this clone: Its antigen is not identified.

The CDR3 has 18 amino acids. V was shortened by 1 base and J by 1 base, with 19 bases between the two germline ends. Per the germline V gene, CDR1 is MGHRA and CDR2 is YSYEKL. Sequencing used PBMCs, obtained from a glioma patient whose treatment included an IDH1 peptide vaccine. The V gene is TRBV4-1, the J gene TRBJ1-2; TRBD1 is a possible D gene (5 bases). The sequence was obtained from a man younger than 35 with glioma. Some clones in this sample may be carry-over from other donors' samples. Here the CDR3 reads CASSQAPETVGFNYGYTF. CDR3 nucleotides: TGCGCCAGCAGCCAAGCGCCCGAGACAGTCGGATTTAACTATGGCTACACCTTC.